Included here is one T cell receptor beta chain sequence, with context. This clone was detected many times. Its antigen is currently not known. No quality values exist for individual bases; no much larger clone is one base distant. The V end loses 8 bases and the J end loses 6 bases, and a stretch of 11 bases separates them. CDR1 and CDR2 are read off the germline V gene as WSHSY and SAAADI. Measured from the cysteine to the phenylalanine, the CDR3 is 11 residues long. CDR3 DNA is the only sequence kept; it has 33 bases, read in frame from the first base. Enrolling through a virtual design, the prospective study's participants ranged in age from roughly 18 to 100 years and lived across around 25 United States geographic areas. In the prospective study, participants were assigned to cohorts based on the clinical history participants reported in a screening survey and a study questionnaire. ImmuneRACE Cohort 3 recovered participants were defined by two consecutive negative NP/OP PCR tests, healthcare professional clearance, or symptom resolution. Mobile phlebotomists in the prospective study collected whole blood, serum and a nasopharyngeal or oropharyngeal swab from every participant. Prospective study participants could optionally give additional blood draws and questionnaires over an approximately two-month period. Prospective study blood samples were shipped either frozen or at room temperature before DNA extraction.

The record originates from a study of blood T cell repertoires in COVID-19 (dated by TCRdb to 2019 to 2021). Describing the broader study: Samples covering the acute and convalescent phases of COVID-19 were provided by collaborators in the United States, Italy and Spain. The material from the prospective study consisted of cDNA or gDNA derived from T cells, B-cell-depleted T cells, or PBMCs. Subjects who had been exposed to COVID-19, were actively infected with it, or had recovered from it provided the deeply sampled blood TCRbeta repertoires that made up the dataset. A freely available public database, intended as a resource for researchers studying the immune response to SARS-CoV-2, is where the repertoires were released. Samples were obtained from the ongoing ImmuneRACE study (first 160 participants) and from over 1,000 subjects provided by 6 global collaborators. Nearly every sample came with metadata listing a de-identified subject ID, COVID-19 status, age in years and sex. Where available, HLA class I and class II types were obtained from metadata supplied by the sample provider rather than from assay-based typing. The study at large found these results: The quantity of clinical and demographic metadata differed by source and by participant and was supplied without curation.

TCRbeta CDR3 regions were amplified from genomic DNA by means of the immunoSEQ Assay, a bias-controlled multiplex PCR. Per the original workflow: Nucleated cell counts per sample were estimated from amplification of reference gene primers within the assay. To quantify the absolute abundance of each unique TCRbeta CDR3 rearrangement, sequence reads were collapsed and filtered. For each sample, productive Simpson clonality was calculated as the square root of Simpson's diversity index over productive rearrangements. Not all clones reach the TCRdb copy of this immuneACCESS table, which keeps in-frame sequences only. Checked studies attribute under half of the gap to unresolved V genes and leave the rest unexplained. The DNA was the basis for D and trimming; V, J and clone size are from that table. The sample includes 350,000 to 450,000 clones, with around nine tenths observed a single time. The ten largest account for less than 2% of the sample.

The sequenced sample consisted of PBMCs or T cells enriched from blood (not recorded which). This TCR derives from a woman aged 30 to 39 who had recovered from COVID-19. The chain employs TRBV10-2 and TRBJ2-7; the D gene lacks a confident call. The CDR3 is CASRGPSEQYF. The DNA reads TGCGCCAGCCGCGGCCCTTCCGAGCAGTACTTC.